The clone carrying this TCR beta chain was seen ten or more times. What it recognizes is unknown. TCRdb independently ran MiXCR on the 5' RACE reads; one entry per CDR3 protein. The sample has a few hundred thousand distinct CDR3 sequences, approximately 8% seen once. This sample stems from a study of CD8 T cells in ankylosing spondylitis. V was cut by 6 bases and J by 9 bases, with 12 bases left in between. This CDR3 is 12 amino acids long. Study-wide results and caveats: Blood of patients with ankylosing spondylitis appeared to be characterized by a TCR beta motif of eight highly homologous variants.

Sequenced: blood, either unsorted or a sorted T cell fraction (not recorded which). The rearrangement uses TRBV12-3 or TRBV12-4 and TRBJ2-1; D call uncertain. The TCR originated in a male donor with ankylosing spondylitis. DNA for the CDR3: TGTGCCAGCAGCTTCCTGGTGGGTGAGCAGTTCTTC. This translates into CASSFLVGEQFF.